Included here is one TCR beta chain sequence, with context. Its antigen is not known. The sample belongs to a study of blood T cells in healthy people across ages. V was clipped by 6 bases and J by 6 bases; unmatched bases: 8. The CDR3 has 14 amino acids. Germline CDR1 is MNHEY and CDR2 is SVGEGT. Primers used in a second PCR of roughly 7 to 12 cycles were a sample-barcoded 5' primer and a J-beta primer mix. TCRdb passed the 5' RACE reads through MiXCR, listing each CDR3 protein once. The sample lists roughly 2 million distinct CDR3 sequences, approximately 50% seen once, with 2.1% in the top ten. Overall study findings and caveats: No one knew whether donors had CMV, which possibly confounded expanded clonotype changes.

The chain couples TRBV6-2 or TRBV6-3 to TRBJ2-5; TRBD2 matches 9 bases. Sequenced material: blood. The TCR was taken from a middle-aged woman in good health. CDR3 protein: CASRRSGGMKTQYF. CDR3 DNA sequence: TGTGCCAGCAGAAGAAGCGGGGGGATGAAGACCCAGTACTTC.